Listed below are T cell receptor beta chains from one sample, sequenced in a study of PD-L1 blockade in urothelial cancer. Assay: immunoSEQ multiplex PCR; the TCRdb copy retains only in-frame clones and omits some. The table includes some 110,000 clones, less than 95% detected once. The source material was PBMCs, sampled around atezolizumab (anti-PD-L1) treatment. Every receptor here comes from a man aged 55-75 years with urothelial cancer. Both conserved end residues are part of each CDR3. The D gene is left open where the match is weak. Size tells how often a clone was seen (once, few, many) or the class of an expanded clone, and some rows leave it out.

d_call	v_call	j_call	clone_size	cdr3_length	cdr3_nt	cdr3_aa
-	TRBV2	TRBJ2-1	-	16	TGTGCCAGCAGACCCCAAACAGGGTTGGGATCATATGAGCAGTTCTTC	CASRPQTGLGSYEQFF
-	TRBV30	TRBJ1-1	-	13	TGTGCCTGGAGTAGGAAGGCGGACACTGAAGCTTTCTTT	CAWSRKADTEAFF
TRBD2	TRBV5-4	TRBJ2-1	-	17	TGTGCCAGCAGCTTGGCCAAAGGAGCGGGAGGGGCCAATGAGCAGTTCTTC	CASSLAKGAGGANEQFF
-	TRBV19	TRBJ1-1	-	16	TGTGCCAGTAGTACGCCTTTTGGGCTCCTGAACACTGAAGCTTTCTTT	CASSTPFGLLNTEAFF
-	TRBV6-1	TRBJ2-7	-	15	TGTGCCAGCAGTGAGGGGAGCGCCAGCACCTACGAGCAGTACTTC	CASSEGSASTYEQYF
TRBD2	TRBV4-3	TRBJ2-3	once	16	TGCGCCAGCAGCCAAGATAATGCGGGGGGTGCAGATACGCAGTATTTT	CASSQDNAGGADTQYF
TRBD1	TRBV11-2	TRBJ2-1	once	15	TGTGCCAGCAGCTTAGCCGGGACAGGGAACAATGAGCAGTTCTTC	CASSLAGTGNNEQFF
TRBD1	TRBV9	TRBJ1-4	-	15	TGTGCCAGCAGCAGGGGGCCCGCAACTAATGAAAAACTGTTTTTT	CASSRGPATNEKLFF
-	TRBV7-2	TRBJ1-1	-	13	TGTGCCAGCAGCCGGACTGCGAACACTGAAGCTTTCTTT	CASSRTANTEAFF
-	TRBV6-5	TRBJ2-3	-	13	TGTGCCAGCCGGCAGGCCCCCACAGATACGCAGTATTTT	CASRQAPTDTQYF
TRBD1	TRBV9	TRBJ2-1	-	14	TGTGCCAGCGGAAGACAGGGTAGTTCTGATGAGCAGTTCTTC	CASGRQGSSDEQFF
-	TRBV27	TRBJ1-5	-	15	TGTGCCAGCAGTTCTACAGGGTGGTCAAATCAGCCCCAGCATTTT	CASSSTGWSNQPQHF
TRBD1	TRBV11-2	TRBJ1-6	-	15	TGTGCCAGCAGCGGAGGGACAGACTATAATTCACCCCTCCACTTT	CASSGGTDYNSPLHF
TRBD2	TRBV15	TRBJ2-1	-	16	TGTGCCACCAGCAGGGGGGGGACTAGCGGGATTGTACAGGAGTTCTTC	CATSRGGTSGIVQEFF
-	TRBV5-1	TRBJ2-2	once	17	TGCGCCAGCAGCTTGAACACGAGGGATTCGAACACCGGGGAGCTGTTTTTT	CASSLNTRDSNTGELFF
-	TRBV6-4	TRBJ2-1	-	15	TGTGCCAGCAGGATCAGGGTTTTACCCTACAATGAGCAGTTCTTC	CASRIRVLPYNEQFF
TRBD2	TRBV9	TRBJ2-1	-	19	TGTGCCAGCAGCGCCCTCGCAGGGACTAGCGGGAGACGCTACAATGAGCAGTTCTTC	CASSALAGTSGRRYNEQFF
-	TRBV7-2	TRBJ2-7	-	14	TGTGCCAGCAGCTCGGGGAGAGGCAGCTACGAGCAGTACTTC	CASSSGRGSYEQYF
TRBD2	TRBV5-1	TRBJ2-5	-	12	TGCGCCAGCAGCTCCGGGAGGGAGACCCAGTACTTC	CASSSGRETQYF
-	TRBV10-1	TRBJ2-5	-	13	TGCGCCAGCAGTGAGTCACTCCAAGAGACCCAGTACTTC	CASSESLQETQYF
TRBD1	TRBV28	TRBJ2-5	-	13	TGTGCCAGCCAAAAGGGGGCCCGAGAGACCCAGTACTTC	CASQKGARETQYF
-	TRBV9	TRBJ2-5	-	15	TGTGCCAGCAGCGTAGCACAGGGAGGGAGAGAGACCCAGTACTTC	CASSVAQGGRETQYF
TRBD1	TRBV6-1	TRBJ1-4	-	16	TGTGCCAGCAGTGAAGAGGGGGCAGGGGGAAATGAAAAACTGTTTTTT	CASSEEGAGGNEKLFF
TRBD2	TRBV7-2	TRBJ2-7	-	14	TGTGCCAGCAGCTTCCTAGCGGCCACCTACGAGCAGTACTTC	CASSFLAATYEQYF
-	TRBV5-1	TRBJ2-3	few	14	TGCGCCAGCAGCTCAGCGGATTTCACAGATACGCAGTATTTT	CASSSADFTDTQYF
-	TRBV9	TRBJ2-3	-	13	TGTGCCAGTCAGCAGGGAACCACAGATACGCAGTATTTT	CASQQGTTDTQYF
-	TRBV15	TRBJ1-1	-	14	TGTGCCACCAGCAGGCTAACAGAGAACACTGAAGCTTTCTTT	CATSRLTENTEAFF
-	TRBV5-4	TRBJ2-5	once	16	TGTGCCAGCAGCTTGGGCAAGAGACTAGGAGAAGAGACCCAGTACTTC	CASSLGKRLGEETQYF
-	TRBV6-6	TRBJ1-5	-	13	TGTGCCAGCAGCCTGGGGGGGGATCAGCCCCAGCATTTT	CASSLGGDQPQHF
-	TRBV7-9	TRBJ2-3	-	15	TGTGCCAGCAGCAACCGCGGGGGCCGCACAGATACGCAGTATTTT	CASSNRGGRTDTQYF
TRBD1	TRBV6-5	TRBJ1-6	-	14	TGTGCCAGCAGCCAAACAGGGGTTGGTTCACCCCTCCACTTT	CASSQTGVGSPLHF
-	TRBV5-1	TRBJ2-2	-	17	TGCGCCAGCAGCTTGGTGCCCATTCTCACAGGGCCCGGGGAGCTGTTTTTT	CASSLVPILTGPGELFF
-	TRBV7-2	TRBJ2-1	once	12	TGTGCCAGCCACCGCGGTTACAATGAGCAGTTCTTC	CASHRGYNEQFF